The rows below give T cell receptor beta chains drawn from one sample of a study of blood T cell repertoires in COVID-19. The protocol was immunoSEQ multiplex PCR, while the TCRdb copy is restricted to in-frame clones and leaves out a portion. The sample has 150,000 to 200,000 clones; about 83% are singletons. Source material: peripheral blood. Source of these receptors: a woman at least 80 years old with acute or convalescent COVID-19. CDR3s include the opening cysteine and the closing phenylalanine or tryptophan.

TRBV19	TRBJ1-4	CASRYRGREKLFF
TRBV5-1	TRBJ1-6	CASSPRGQGANSPLHF
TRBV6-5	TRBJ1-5	CACDPGLGNQPQHF
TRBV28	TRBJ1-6	CATTGQQLNSPLHF
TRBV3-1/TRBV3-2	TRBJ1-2	CASSGTGGQVGYTF
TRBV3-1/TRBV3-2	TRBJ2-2	CASSQGASGANTGELFF
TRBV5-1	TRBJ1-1	CASASDSTNTEAFF
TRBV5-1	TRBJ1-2	CASSKEGTLTNYGYTF
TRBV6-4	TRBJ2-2	CASSAQGSGELFF
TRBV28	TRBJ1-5	CASSLVVLSNQPQHF
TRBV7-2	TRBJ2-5	CASSLVGRQETQYF
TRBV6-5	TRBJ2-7	CATTPGGRSEQYF
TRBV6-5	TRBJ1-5	CASKPRGNQPQHF
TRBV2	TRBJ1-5	CASSVREGQPQHF
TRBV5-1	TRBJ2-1	CASSPLLTGRLDEQFF
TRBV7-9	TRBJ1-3	CASSPLTGPSSGNTIYF
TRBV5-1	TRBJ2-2	CASSSGTGVNTGELFF
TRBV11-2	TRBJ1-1	CASSSIQGRTEAFF
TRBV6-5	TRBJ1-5	CASSYAGVNQPQHF
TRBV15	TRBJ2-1	CATSSRTSGRANEQFF
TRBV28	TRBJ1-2	CASSFSQSYGYTF
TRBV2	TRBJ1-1	CASSEGGQGGTEAFF
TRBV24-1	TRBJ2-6	CATSDRRHTSGANVLTF
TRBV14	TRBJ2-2	CASSQRGQSHQNTGELFF
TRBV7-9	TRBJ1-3	CASKSGSGNTIYF
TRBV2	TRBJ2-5	CASSDGQGGYETQYF
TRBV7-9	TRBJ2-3	CASSPGGTQYF
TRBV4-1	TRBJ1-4	CASSQLGGGFFNEKLFF
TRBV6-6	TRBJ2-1	CASSHPGLAVRYSSYNEQFF
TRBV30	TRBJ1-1	CAWAKIGDTEAFF
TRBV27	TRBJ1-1	CASSLMGQGGTEAFF
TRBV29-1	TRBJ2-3	CSSGVAGVADTQYF
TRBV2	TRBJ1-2	CASTWRGPNYGYTF
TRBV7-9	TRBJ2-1	CASSLSEWGGPLDEQFF
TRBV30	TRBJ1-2	CACSKGRANYGYTF
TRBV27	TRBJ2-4	CASSLRTSGIQYF
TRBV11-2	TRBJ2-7	CASSAQGAGPYEQYF
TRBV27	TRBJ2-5	CASSLRGRGETQYF
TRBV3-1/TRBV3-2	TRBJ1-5	CASSHRRENQPQHF
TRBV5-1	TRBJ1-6	CASSLDAGANSPLHF
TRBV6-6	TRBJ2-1	CASSPSGEYNEQFF
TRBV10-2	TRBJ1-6	CASSRQTDRYNSPLHF
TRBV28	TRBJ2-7	CASRRLAGYEQYF
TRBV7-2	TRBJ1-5	CASSPDRRNQPQHF
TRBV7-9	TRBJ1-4	CASSDDGTGLSNEKLFF
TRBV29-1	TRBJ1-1	CSVYRGRGYTEAFF
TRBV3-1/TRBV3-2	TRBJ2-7	CASSRTRFHEQYF